One and the same sample provided the 18 T cell receptor beta chains below, sequenced in a study of PD-L1 blockade in urothelial cancer (dated by TCRdb to the late 2010s). The time point tag for this specimen amounts to: peripheral blood 6 weeks after treatment start. Library creation used the immunoSEQ multiplex PCR assay. The immuneACCESS repertoire file appears here via TCRdb, limited to in-frame rearrangements. These files lack a portion of the clones; in checked studies, under half of the deficit traces to unresolved V genes, and the cause of the others is not known. This sample gives tens of thousands of clones in total; 70% to 80% of them show up just once. Clones ranked in the top ten supply 3% to 3.5% of the sample. Source: PBMCs, taken around atezolizumab (anti-PD-L1) treatment. The receptors here all came from a man in his 70s with urothelial cancer.

V usage is TRBV19 and J usage is TRBJ1-1; no clear D gene. V dropped 7 bases and J dropped 3 bases, with 18 bases sitting between them. This CDR3 region has 15 residues. Germline V gene sequence: CDR1 LNHDA, CDR2 SQIVND (reference sequence). The CDR3 DNA is TGTGCCAGTACGGAGCTCGCCCAGGAGGACACTGAAGCTTTCTTT. This sequence encodes CASTELAQEDTEAFF.

This clone has more than one count but fewer than ten. The chain is built from TRBV10-3 and TRBJ1-2; 7 bases line up with TRBD1. Unmatched junction bases numbered 6, after V lost 10 bases and J lost 4 bases. CDR1 and CDR2 (germline): ENHRY, SYGVKD. This CDR3 is built from 12 residues. The CDR3 sequence is CATRGDSYGYTF. CDR3 DNA: TGTGCCACCAGGGGGGACAGCTATGGCTACACCTTC.

The CDR3 DNA reads as TGTGCCAGTAGATCCCGGCCGGGGGGATTCACTGAAGCTTTCTTT. Translated, it gives CASRSRPGGFTEAFF. The rearrangement links TRBV19 to TRBJ1-1; TRBD1 might be the D (5 bases). Trimming shortened V by 6 bases and J by 4 bases, and 18 bases separated the two germline ends. CDR1 LNHDA and CDR2 SQIVND come from the germline V gene (reference sequence). The CDR3 is made up of 15 amino acids.

The chain combines TRBV5-6 with TRBJ2-7, with a possible D match to TRBD2 (5 bases). The V end was cut by 2 bases, the J end by 9 bases, with 15 bases between. The CDR3 consists of 13 residues. Germline V gene sequence: CDR1 SGHDT, CDR2 YYEEEE. The CDR3 protein is CASSLAGNRGQYF. DNA of the CDR3: TGTGCCAGCAGCTTAGCCGGGAACCGGGGGCAGTACTTC. Using reference TRBV5-6 and TRBJ2-7 for the parts outside the CDR3, the full variable domain is DAGVTQSPTHLIKTRGQQVTLRCSPKSGHDTVSWYQQALGQGPQFIFQYYEEEERQRGNFPDRFSGHQFPNYSSELNVNALLLGDSALYLCASSLAGNRGQYFGPGTRLTVT.

The chain couples TRBV25-1 to TRBJ2-7; TRBD1 agrees at 7 bases. The CDR3 contains 16 residues. After removal of 3 bases from V and 1 base from J, the junction contained 9 bases not matched to a gene. Germline V gives CDR1 MGHDK, CDR2 SYGVNS. The CDR3 reads CASSDFRTGESYEQYF. The CDR3 DNA follows: TGTGCCAGCAGTGATTTTCGGACAGGAGAATCCTACGAGCAGTACTTC.

The rearrangement uses TRBV7-3 and TRBJ2-5, with TRBD2 identical over 12 bases. The CDR3 extends over 16 amino acids. CDR1 is SGHTA and CDR2 is FQGTGA in the germline V gene. The V and J ends lost 4 bases and 4 bases, in that order; junction bases with no gene match: 7. This chain's CDR3 is CASSSSSGGAAETQYF. CDR3 DNA: TGTGCCAGCAGCTCCTCTAGCGGGGGGGCCGCAGAGACCCAGTACTTC.

This clone was recorded only once. This sequence joins TRBV4-3 and TRBJ2-4; TRBD2 agrees at 13 bases. The germline V gene has CDR1 LGHNA and CDR2 YSLEER. CDR3 length: 20 amino acids. Trimming cost V 3 bases and J 0 bases; bases outside gene matches: 11. The CDR3 here is CASSQGTSGAKIQAKNIQYF. CDR3 DNA: TGCGCCAGCAGCCAGGGGACTAGCGGGGCGAAGATACAAGCCAAAAACATTCAGTACTTC.

The chain is built from TRBV6-1 and TRBJ1-1; D possibly corresponds to TRBD1 (5 bases). The V end lost 8 bases, the J end lost 1 base, and 17 bases lay between the germline ends. There are 15 residues in the CDR3. Germline V gene sequence: CDR1 MNHNS, CDR2 SASEGT. This chain's CDR3 is CASGSLGARNTEAFF. DNA for the CDR3: TGTGCCAGCGGATCTCTTGGGGCGAGGAACACTGAAGCTTTCTTT.

This sequence joins TRBV6-5 and TRBJ2-2, with D tentatively TRBD1 (5 bases). This CDR3 is built from 13 residues. Trimming removed 5 bases at V and 5 bases at J, with 9 bases between. Germline loops: CDR1 MNHEY, CDR2 SVGAGI. For the CDR3, the DNA is TGTGCCAGCAGTAGGGGAAGAACCGGGGAGCTGTTTTTT. It encodes CASSRGRTGELFF.

The V call is TRBV5-1, the J call TRBJ1-3, with 11 bases fitting TRBD1. This CDR3 region has 17 residues. V shed 0 bases and J 1 base; nucleotides not matched to a gene: 3. Germline V gene data show CDR1 as SGHRS and CDR2 as YFSETQ. CDR3 sequence: CASSLAGQGVSGNTIYF. In DNA, the CDR3 is TGCGCCAGCAGCTTGGCGGGACAGGGGGTTTCTGGAAACACCATATATTTT. The whole variable domain, filled in from reference TRBV5-1 and TRBJ1-3, reads KAGVTQTPRYLIKTRGQQVTLSCSPISGHRSVSWYQQTPGQGLQFLFEYFSETQRNKGNFPGRFSGRQFSNSRSEMNVSTLELGDSALYLCASSLAGQGVSGNTIYFGEGSWLTVV.

This chain joins TRBV6-5 and TRBJ2-7, with 7 bases aligning to TRBD2. Germline CDR1 is MNHEY and CDR2 is SVGAGI. The J segment lost 0 bases and the V segment lost 6 bases, leaving 5 bases of the junction unmatched. This CDR3 has 14 amino acids. Here the CDR3 reads CASRLAGSSYEQYF. The DNA of the CDR3 is TGTGCCAGCAGGTTAGCGGGTAGCTCCTACGAGCAGTACTTC.

This chain connects TRBV5-8 to TRBJ1-5, with a weak D call TRBD1 (6 bases). The CDR3 has 15 amino acids. V lost 0 bases and J 4 bases, leaving 11 bases between the germline ends. The V gene's germline CDR1 is SGHTS and CDR2 YDEGEE. The CDR3: CASSLDGQPNQPQHF. The CDR3, as DNA: TGTGCCAGCAGCTTGGACGGACAGCCTAATCAGCCCCAGCATTTT.

J is TRBJ2-4 and V is TRBV28, with D possibly matching TRBD1 (6 bases). V lost 5 bases, J lost 7 bases, and 18 bases lay in between. This CDR3 has 15 amino acids. CDR1 is MDHEN, CDR2 SYDVKM, per germline. The CDR3 DNA follows: TGTGCCAGCAGTGTCCAGGGGACGGGGTATAACATTCAGTACTTC. It is translated as CASSVQGTGYNIQYF.

V is TRBV7-2 and J is TRBJ1-5; 7 bases line up with TRBD1. Germline CDR1 is SGHTA and CDR2 is FQGNSA. V lost 3 bases and J lost 0; bases outside the gene matches: 2. CDR3 size: 15 residues. The CDR3 DNA reads TGTGCCAGCAGCTTGGGGACAGTTAGCAATCAGCCCCAGCATTTT. Encoded protein: CASSLGTVSNQPQHF.

The chain recombines TRBV4-1 with TRBJ2-6, with D unclear. This CDR3 has 16 residues. V was shortened by 3 bases and J by 0 bases, with 9 bases between the two germline ends. In germline, CDR1 is MGHRA, CDR2 YSYEKL. The CDR3 sequence: CASSQSSGSGANVLTF. CDR3 DNA sequence: TGCGCCAGCAGCCAGTCGTCCGGCTCTGGGGCCAACGTCCTGACTTTC.

The chain employs TRBV11-2 and TRBJ1-1; TRBD1 matches 9 bases. The CDR3 runs to 17 residues. CDR1 and CDR2 (germline): SGHAT, FQNNGV. The V gene end was trimmed by 1 base and the J gene end by 3 bases; junction bases not matched to a gene: 9. CDR3 in DNA: TGTGCCAGCAGCTTAGGCACAGGGGGCGCGGGGGACACTGAAGCTTTCTTT. This translates into CASSLGTGGAGDTEAFF. The full variable domain, completed using reference TRBV11-2 and TRBJ1-1, is EAGVAQSPRYKIIEKRQSVAFWCNPISGHATLYWYQQILGQGPKLLIQFQNNGVVDDSQLPKDRFSAERLKGVDSTLKIQPAKLEDSAVYLCASSLGTGGAGDTEAFFGQGTRLTVV.

The CDR3 DNA sequence: TGTGCCAGCAGTGCGACAGGTAGCAATCAGCCCCAGCATTTT. Its protein product is CASSATGSNQPQHF. The V and J genes are TRBV6-1 and TRBJ1-5, with D possibly TRBD1 on 6 matching bases. Trimming removed 4 bases at V and 0 bases at J, with 7 bases between. Germline CDR1 MNHNS, CDR2 SASEGT. The CDR3 runs 14 residues.

This chain uses TRBV5-1 with TRBJ2-7, with D possibly TRBD1 on 6 matching bases. In germline, CDR1 is SGHRS, CDR2 YFSETQ. The CDR3 covers 16 residues. V was cut by 1 base and J by 2 bases, with 16 bases left in between. CDR3 DNA sequence: TGCGCCAGCAGCTTGATTATAGGCAGGGGTCCCTACGAGCAGTACTTC. Its translation is CASSLIIGRGPYEQYF.